This T cell receptor beta chain was captured by sequencing in a study of CD8 T cells in ankylosing spondylitis. This clonotype was detected many times. Its target is unknown. Library preparation for TCR beta used quantitative 5'-RACE with molecular barcodes. TCRdb processed the 5' RACE reads anew with MiXCR; each CDR3 protein has one entry. This sample has fewer than 250,000 distinct CDR3 sequences, with under 12% found just once. Regarding the study as a whole: Past studies reported some motif variants in reactive arthritis synovial fluid and blood. What appeared characteristic of ankylosing spondylitis blood was a TCR beta motif of eight highly homologous variants.

This receptor was taken from a male donor with ankylosing spondylitis or in good health (not recorded which). The sequenced sample was blood, either unsorted or a sorted T cell fraction (not recorded which).

The CDR3 spells CASRKQGLGTQHF. In DNA form, the CDR3 reads TGTGCCAGCAGGAAACAGGGGCTCGGGACCCAGCATTTT. The V and J genes are TRBV6-6 and TRBJ1-5; 7 bases map to TRBD1. The CDR3 has 13 residues. With 6 bases clipped from V and 11 bases from J, the junction kept 10 bases outside the gene matches. The V gene's germline CDR1 is MNHNY and CDR2 SVGAGI (reference sequence).